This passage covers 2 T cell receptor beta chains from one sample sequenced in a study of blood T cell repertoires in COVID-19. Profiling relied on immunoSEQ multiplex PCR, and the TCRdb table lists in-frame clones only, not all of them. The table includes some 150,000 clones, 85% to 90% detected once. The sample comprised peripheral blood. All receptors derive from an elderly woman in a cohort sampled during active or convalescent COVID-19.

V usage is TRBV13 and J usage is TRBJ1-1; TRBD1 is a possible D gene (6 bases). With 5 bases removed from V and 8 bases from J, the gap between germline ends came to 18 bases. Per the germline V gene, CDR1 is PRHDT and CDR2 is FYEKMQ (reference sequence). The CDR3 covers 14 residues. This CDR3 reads CASSPRTRGQEAFF. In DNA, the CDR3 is TGTGCCAGCAGCCCCCGCACCCGGGGACAAGAAGCTTTCTTT.

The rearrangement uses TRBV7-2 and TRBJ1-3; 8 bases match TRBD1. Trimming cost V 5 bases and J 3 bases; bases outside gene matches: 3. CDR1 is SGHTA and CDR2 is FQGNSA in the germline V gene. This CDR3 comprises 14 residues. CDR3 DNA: TGTGCCAGCAGCCCCGGACAGGGTGGAAACACCATATATTTT. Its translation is CASSPGQGGNTIYF.